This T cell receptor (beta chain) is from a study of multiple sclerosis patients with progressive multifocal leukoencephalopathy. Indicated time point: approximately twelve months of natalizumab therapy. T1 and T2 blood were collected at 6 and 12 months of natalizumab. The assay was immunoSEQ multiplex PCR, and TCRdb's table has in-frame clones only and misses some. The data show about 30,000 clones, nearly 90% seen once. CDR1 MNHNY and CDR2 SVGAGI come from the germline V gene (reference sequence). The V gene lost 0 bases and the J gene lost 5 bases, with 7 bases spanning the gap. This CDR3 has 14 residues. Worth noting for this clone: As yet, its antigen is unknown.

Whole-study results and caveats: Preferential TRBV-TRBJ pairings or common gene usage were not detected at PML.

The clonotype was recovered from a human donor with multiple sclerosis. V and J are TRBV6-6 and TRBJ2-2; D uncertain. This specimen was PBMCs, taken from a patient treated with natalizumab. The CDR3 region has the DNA TGTGCCAGCAGTTACTCGAAGGGAACCGGGGAGCTGTTTTTT. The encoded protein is CASSYSKGTGELFF.